A selection of T cell receptor beta chains follows, all from one sample in a study of sequential checkpoint blockade in melanoma. The protocol was immunoSEQ multiplex PCR, while the TCRdb copy is restricted to in-frame clones and leaves out a portion. The table has around 10,000 clones, about three quarters seen once. This material consisted of CD8+ T cells sorted from blood (inferred from file names), taken from a patient given nivolumab and ipilimumab in sequence. These receptors came from a human donor with melanoma. Both conserved end residues are trimmed from each CDR3. The D gene is left open where the match is weak.

cdr3_aa: ASSESSGGYEQF; v_call: TRBV6-4; j_call: TRBJ2-1; d_call: TRBD2
cdr3_aa: ASSGDIRYEQY; v_call: TRBV6-1; j_call: TRBJ2-7; d_call: NA
cdr3_aa: ASSVVWTGKNGELF; v_call: TRBV9; j_call: TRBJ2-2; d_call: TRBD1
cdr3_aa: ASSFIKGQGRATEQF; v_call: TRBV11-2; j_call: TRBJ2-1; d_call: TRBD1
cdr3_aa: SVDRGYTGELF; v_call: TRBV29-1; j_call: TRBJ2-2; d_call: NA
cdr3_aa: ASSPSDSRPTDGELF; v_call: TRBV27; j_call: TRBJ2-2; d_call: NA
cdr3_aa: ASSLAGHNEQF; v_call: TRBV27; j_call: TRBJ2-1; d_call: NA
cdr3_aa: ASSLEDRVNTEAF; v_call: TRBV7-9; j_call: TRBJ1-1; d_call: TRBD1
cdr3_aa: ASSAGGGGETQY; v_call: TRBV2; j_call: TRBJ2-5; d_call: NA
cdr3_aa: ASSAGTGSFDEQY; v_call: TRBV27; j_call: TRBJ2-7; d_call: TRBD1
cdr3_aa: ASSPGTEAF; v_call: TRBV9; j_call: TRBJ1-1; d_call: NA
cdr3_aa: SVEFRGFETQY; v_call: TRBV29-1; j_call: TRBJ2-5; d_call: TRBD1
cdr3_aa: ASSLGPGETQY; v_call: TRBV7-6; j_call: TRBJ2-5; d_call: NA
cdr3_aa: ASSPPTGDNEKLF; v_call: TRBV18; j_call: TRBJ1-4; d_call: NA
cdr3_aa: SVDPGYNEQF; v_call: TRBV29-1; j_call: TRBJ2-1; d_call: NA
cdr3_aa: ASSSNRDLNSPLH; v_call: TRBV27; j_call: TRBJ1-6; d_call: NA
cdr3_aa: ASSLGGSGGSYNEQF; v_call: TRBV5-1; j_call: TRBJ2-1; d_call: TRBD2
cdr3_aa: ASGLGRADEKLF; v_call: TRBV12-5; j_call: TRBJ1-4; d_call: NA
cdr3_aa: ASSEARLSGANVLT; v_call: TRBV2; j_call: TRBJ2-6; d_call: NA
cdr3_aa: ASSTDTGTGANVLT; v_call: TRBV19; j_call: TRBJ2-6; d_call: NA
cdr3_aa: ASSLSVTNYGYT; v_call: TRBV27; j_call: TRBJ1-2; d_call: NA
cdr3_aa: ASSPSGGGGNQPQH; v_call: TRBV16; j_call: TRBJ1-5; d_call: NA
cdr3_aa: ASSVGGGTYNEQF; v_call: TRBV9; j_call: TRBJ2-1; d_call: NA
cdr3_aa: ASSPARQGWGAF; v_call: TRBV5-6; j_call: TRBJ1-1; d_call: TRBD1
cdr3_aa: ASSLGDMSSTDTQY; v_call: TRBV14; j_call: TRBJ2-3; d_call: NA
cdr3_aa: ATSPIRTGKETQY; v_call: TRBV15; j_call: TRBJ2-5; d_call: TRBD1
cdr3_aa: ASSMGPEAF; v_call: TRBV27; j_call: TRBJ1-1; d_call: NA
cdr3_aa: ASNTRTDMSNQPQH; v_call: TRBV2; j_call: TRBJ1-5; d_call: NA
cdr3_aa: ASHTGLYTDTQY; v_call: TRBV27; j_call: TRBJ2-3; d_call: NA
cdr3_aa: ASSPNRGDEQY; v_call: TRBV5-4; j_call: TRBJ2-7; d_call: TRBD1
cdr3_aa: ASSQDFGEVEYGYT; v_call: TRBV4-1; j_call: TRBJ1-2; d_call: NA
cdr3_aa: ASSRGLAGGDEQF; v_call: TRBV4-1; j_call: TRBJ2-1; d_call: TRBD2
cdr3_aa: ASGQGLGGGYT; v_call: TRBV5-6; j_call: TRBJ1-2; d_call: NA
cdr3_aa: ASSIGLPNEQF; v_call: TRBV19; j_call: TRBJ2-1; d_call: NA
cdr3_aa: ASSDSGQNSPLH; v_call: TRBV6-4; j_call: TRBJ1-6; d_call: NA
cdr3_aa: ASTSPGDRSGYT; v_call: TRBV28; j_call: TRBJ1-2; d_call: TRBD1
cdr3_aa: AISPTGRGYEQY; v_call: TRBV10-3; j_call: NA; d_call: TRBD1
cdr3_aa: ASSEAGTASTEAF; v_call: TRBV6-1; j_call: TRBJ1-1; d_call: TRBD1
cdr3_aa: ASSQGTSYEQY; v_call: TRBV4-1; j_call: TRBJ2-7; d_call: NA
cdr3_aa: ASSDPGLFNYGYT; v_call: TRBV5-1; j_call: TRBJ1-2; d_call: NA
cdr3_aa: ASSLGTSQINYGYT; v_call: TRBV7-9; j_call: TRBJ1-2; d_call: NA
cdr3_aa: ASSQVERDSGELF; v_call: TRBV4-2; j_call: TRBJ2-2; d_call: TRBD2
cdr3_aa: ASRQGYRDRGAGDEAF; v_call: TRBV2; j_call: TRBJ1-1; d_call: TRBD1
cdr3_aa: ASSPGQYLTLNYGYT; v_call: TRBV27; j_call: TRBJ1-2; d_call: NA
cdr3_aa: ASSPRGLSYNEQF; v_call: TRBV27; j_call: TRBJ2-1; d_call: TRBD2
cdr3_aa: ASGPPGEYSPLH; v_call: TRBV6-5; j_call: TRBJ1-6; d_call: NA
cdr3_aa: ASSPTSVADTQY; v_call: TRBV6-4; j_call: TRBJ2-3; d_call: NA
cdr3_aa: ASSDAPEPNTGELF; v_call: TRBV2; j_call: TRBJ2-2; d_call: NA
cdr3_aa: ASSVGAGNTEAF; v_call: TRBV6-1; j_call: TRBJ1-1; d_call: NA
cdr3_aa: ASSVDVSSGNTIY; v_call: TRBV6-1; j_call: TRBJ1-3; d_call: NA
cdr3_aa: ASNTQGRIDYNEQF; v_call: TRBV10-2; j_call: TRBJ2-1; d_call: NA
cdr3_aa: ASSPEQGWETQY; v_call: TRBV27; j_call: TRBJ2-5; d_call: TRBD1
cdr3_aa: ASSEPSGTDTQY; v_call: TRBV6-1; j_call: TRBJ2-3; d_call: NA
cdr3_aa: ASSQGTGRRDQPQH; v_call: TRBV4-1; j_call: TRBJ1-5; d_call: TRBD1